Sequencing of this TCR beta chain was carried out in a study of regulatory T cells. The study, taken as a whole, reports: In patients, unique TRB V-J pairs were restricted and V/J usage skewed, especially in Tregs. In CD3G-deficient patients, conventional CD4+ T cells were enriched for hydrophobic CDR3 residues at positions 6 and 7.

The CDR3 has 14 amino acids. Germline CDR1 and CDR2: SGHRS and YFSETQ. V was shortened by 1 base and J by 5 bases, with 12 bases between the two germline ends. The PCR used 52 TRBV and 13 TRBJ primers. Method: immunoSEQ multiplex PCR; TCRdb's copy keeps in-frame clones and lacks some. The sample carries some 23,000 clones, roughly 90% recorded once. Points on this clone: The antigen is unknown.

This clonotype originated in a child aged 10-17 years with CD3G deficiency. Sample: conventional CD4+ T cells sorted from blood. The gene calls are TRBV5-1 and TRBJ2-5; the D gene is possibly TRBD1 (6 bases). This CDR3 is CASSLKGQLETQYF. The CDR3 coding sequence is TGCGCCAGCAGCTTGAAAGGACAGCTGGAGACCCAGTACTTC.